The 19 T cell receptor beta chains below were found in one sample sequenced in a study of blood T cell repertoires in COVID-19. Assay: immunoSEQ multiplex PCR; the TCRdb copy retains only in-frame clones and omits some. The sample includes 200,000 to 300,000 clones, 75% to 90% of them seen just once. Sequenced material: PBMCs or T cells enriched from blood (not recorded which). Receptors originate from a woman between 25 and 40 years old who had recovered from COVID-19.

This clone showed up just once. CDR3 in DNA: TGTGCTAGTGGTTTGGTACTGGGCCCTATGCGGGTGAATGAGCAGTTCTTC. Residues: CASGLVLGPMRVNEQFF. The chain combines TRBV12-5 with TRBJ2-1; TRBD2 might be the D (5 bases). The CDR3 consists of 17 residues. V lost 0 bases, J lost 7 bases, and 19 bases lay in between. Per germline, CDR1 LGHNT and CDR2 FRNRAP.

The gene calls are TRBV30 and TRBJ2-1, with TRBD2 matching over 10 bases. This CDR3 region has 15 residues. Trimming took 7 bases from V and 12 from J; bases not matched to a gene: 18. The germline V gene encodes CDR1 GTSNPN and CDR2 SVGIG (reference sequence). The CDR3: CALPLAGGLGRGQFF. CDR3 sequence (DNA): TGTGCCTTACCCTTAGCGGGAGGCTTGGGGCGGGGGCAGTTCTTC.

This chain uses TRBV7-9 with TRBJ1-1; 7 bases fit TRBD1. The trim removed 8 bases at V and 4 bases at J, leaving 13 bases unmatched. CDR3 length: 15 residues. The germline V gene encodes CDR1 SEHNR and CDR2 FQNEAQ (reference sequence). The CDR3 loop reads CASSLMTGIPTEAFF. DNA of the CDR3: TGTGCCAGCTCCCTTATGACAGGGATTCCCACTGAAGCTTTCTTT.

The V call is TRBV28, the J call TRBJ1-2; 7 bases line up with TRBD1. Germline V CDR1 and CDR2: MDHEN, SYDVKM. V lost 10 bases and J lost 4; bases outside the gene matches: 12. The CDR3 loop spans 14 amino acids. CDR3 in amino acids: CAKKKPGTVYGYTF. CDR3 in DNA: TGTGCCAAAAAGAAACCCGGGACAGTCTATGGCTACACCTTC.

This clone was seen more than once but under ten times. In DNA, the CDR3 is TGTGCCAGCAGCGTACAGACCCCCAGGTATCGTTTTAAGAACACTGAAGCTTTCTTT. This encodes CASSVQTPRYRFKNTEAFF. J is TRBJ1-1 and V is TRBV9; D is unresolved. Germline CDR1 reads SGDLS; CDR2 reads YYNGEE. Deletions cut 1 base from V and 1 base from J, with 23 bases between. The CDR3 contains 19 residues.

V usage is TRBV5-6 and J usage is TRBJ1-1; D not resolved. V lost 0 bases to trimming and J lost 1 base, with 10 bases between them. This CDR3 has 15 residues. The germline CDR1 and CDR2 sequences are SGHDT and YYEEEE. The CDR3 is CASSLESEKNTEAFF. CDR3 DNA sequence: TGTGCCAGCAGCTTGGAGTCAGAAAAGAACACTGAAGCTTTCTTT.

The V call is TRBV7-3, the J call TRBJ1-2; D perhaps matches TRBD1 (6 bases). Deletions cut 5 bases from V and 4 bases from J, with 14 bases between. This CDR3 spans 14 amino acids. Germline V CDR1 and CDR2: SGHTA, FQGTGA. CDR3 in DNA: TGTGCCAGCAGCCCATCGGGACAATTCTATGGCTACACCTTC. This encodes CASSPSGQFYGYTF.

The table lists this clone with a few counts. The chain joins TRBV9 to TRBJ1-2; tentative D call: TRBD1 (5 bases). This CDR3 is built from 14 residues. The germline CDR1 and CDR2 sequences are SGDLS and YYNGEE. Trimming shortened V by 0 bases and J by 4 bases, and 10 bases separated the two germline ends. Here the CDR3 DNA reads TGTGCCAGCAGCGTAGCGGGGGAGCGCTATGGCTACACCTTC. Translating it yields CASSVAGERYGYTF.

The CDR3 bases are TGTGCCAGCAGCTTAGTTTGGGGGCCGGGCACTGAAGCTTTCTTT. Encoded protein: CASSLVWGPGTEAFF. The chain carries TRBV7-8 and TRBJ1-1; D perhaps matches TRBD1 (6 bases). Germline CDR1 SGHVS, CDR2 FQNEAQ. The CDR3 loop spans 15 amino acids. Trimming left V 1 base short and J 4 bases short, with 13 bases between.

The rearrangement links TRBV5-8 to TRBJ1-6; D is unclear. The CDR3 has 13 residues. The V gene lost 0 bases and the J gene lost 7 bases, with 5 bases spanning the gap. Germline V gene sequence: CDR1 SGHTS, CDR2 YDEGEE. Here the CDR3 reads CASSLVVNSPLHF. CDR3 nucleotides: TGTGCCAGCAGCTTGGTAGTGAATTCACCCCTCCACTTT. Drawing the rest from reference TRBV5-8 and TRBJ1-6, the complete variable domain is EAGVTQSPTHLIKTRGQQATLRCSPISGHTSVYWYQQALGLGLQFLLWYDEGEERNRGNFPPRFSGRQFPNYSSELNVNALELEDSALYLCASSLVVNSPLHFGNGTRLTVT.

J is TRBJ2-1 and V is TRBV21-1; the table's TRBD2 call for D was not verified on the DNA. TRBV21-1 is an annotated pseudogene. The CDR3 covers 16 residues. The CDR3 region is CASTQNPGLGYNEQFF. Here the CDR3 DNA reads TGTGCCAGCACCCAAAATCCGGGACTAGGGTACAATGAGCAGTTCTTC.

V usage is TRBV4-3 and J usage is TRBJ2-1, with TRBD2 matching over 8 bases. There are 16 residues in the CDR3. V lost 0 bases, J lost 3 bases, and 4 bases stayed unmatched. Germline V gene sequence: CDR1 LGHNA, CDR2 YSLEER. This chain's CDR3 is CASSQDLSGSYNEQFF. The CDR3 nucleotides are TGCGCCAGCAGCCAAGATTTGAGCGGGAGCTACAATGAGCAGTTCTTC.

V usage is TRBV24-1 and J usage is TRBJ2-1; no reliable D call. Germline CDR1 is KGHDR and CDR2 is SFDVKD. This CDR3 contains 15 residues. V dropped 2 bases and J dropped 0 bases, with 7 bases sitting between them. Here the CDR3 reads CATSDSFSSYNEQFF. CDR3 coding DNA: TGTGCCACCAGTGATTCCTTCAGCTCCTACAATGAGCAGTTCTTC.

The rearrangement joins TRBV5-1 to TRBJ1-2, with a possible D match to TRBD1 (6 bases). Trimming took off 0 bases at V and 4 bases at J, with 13 bases between the two ends. The CDR3 length is 15 residues. CDR1 and CDR2 (germline): SGHRS, YFSETQ. The CDR3 reads CASSLDRARGYGYTF. CDR3 in DNA: TGCGCCAGCAGCTTGGACAGGGCGAGGGGCTATGGCTACACCTTC.

The chain employs TRBV14 and TRBJ2-1; 11 bases align to TRBD2. V trimming: 2 bases; J trimming: 7 bases; junction bases outside the gene matches: 28. The germline CDR1 and CDR2 sequences are SGHDN and FVKESK. This CDR3 region has 23 residues. CDR3 loop: CASSQFPGQGLSGRVTPTNEQFF. The CDR3 nucleotides are TGTGCCAGCAGCCAATTCCCGGGACAGGGCCTTAGCGGGAGGGTTACCCCCACGAATGAGCAGTTCTTC.

As regards this clone: The conserved phenylalanine or tryptophan normally closing the CDR3 is absent here, so this likely arose from a read error. No DNA is shown, since the ends of the CDR3 on it are uncertain; the CDR3 is the one TCRdb lists. The V call is TRBV2, the J call TRBJ1-2; TRBD1 reflects the table's D call only, with no check against the DNA. The length of the CDR3 is 11 amino acids, counting both ends. Germline CDR1 SNHLY, CDR2 FYNNEI. CDR3 amino acids: CASTRQFANRL.

This chain links TRBV19 with TRBJ2-7, with 14 positions matching TRBD2. The CDR3 totals 17 residues. The V segment lost 5 bases and the J segment 2 bases; nucleotides outside the gene matches: 8. The germline CDR1 and CDR2 sequences are LNHDA and SQIVND (reference sequence). CDR3 bases: TGTGCCAGTAGTTTCCTGACTAGCGGGGGGGTACCCTACGAGCAGTACTTC. It yields the protein CASSFLTSGGVPYEQYF.

This clone was seen once. The V and J genes are TRBV19 and TRBJ1-5; 9 nucleotides line up with TRBD1. Looked up from germline, CDR1 is LNHDA and CDR2 is SQIVND (reference sequence). V trimming: 7 bases; J trimming: 0 bases; junction bases outside the gene matches: 10. This CDR3 has 17 amino acids. The chain's CDR3 is CASKPGQGTYSNQPQHF. CDR3 nucleotide sequence: TGTGCCAGTAAACCGGGACAGGGAACATATAGCAATCAGCCCCAGCATTTT.

The rearrangement joins TRBV11-2 to TRBJ1-5; D is ambiguous. This CDR3 region has 14 residues. V was trimmed by 5 bases and J by 4 bases, leaving 12 bases between them. In germline, CDR1 is SGHAT, CDR2 FQNNGV. DNA of the CDR3: TGTGCCAGCAGCCCCTCGGGAGATAATCAGCCCCAGCATTTT. Translation gives CASSPSGDNQPQHF.